The 25 T cell receptor beta chains reported below all come from one sample, sequenced in a study of cytomegalovirus exposure and HLA in healthy donors. In the PCR, 60 Vbeta and 13 Jbeta primers were used. Assay: immunoSEQ multiplex PCR; the TCRdb copy retains only in-frame clones and omits some. The sample lists about 94,000 clones; nearly 80% were seen once. Sample: PBMCs. These TCRs come from a woman aged 40 to 50 in good health and CMV-seronegative.

The chain employs TRBV10-3 and TRBJ2-3; D remains ambiguous. The germline V gene has CDR1 ENHRY and CDR2 SYGVKD. This CDR3 is 17 amino acids long. Between the trimmed V and J ends, which lost 2 bases and 0 bases, there was a span of 15 bases. The CDR3 sequence: CAISEPTSTRSTDTQYF. CDR3 nucleotides: TGTGCCATCAGTGAGCCTACCTCCACCCGTAGCACAGATACGCAGTATTTT.

J is TRBJ1-4 and V is TRBV15; 8 bases match TRBD1. Trimming at V came to 5 bases and at J to 3 bases, leaving 5 bases not matched to a gene. CDR1 LNHNV and CDR2 YYDKDF come from the germline V gene (reference sequence). This CDR3 contains 15 residues. This CDR3 reads CATSGYRGANEKLFF. CDR3 bases: TGTGCCACCAGCGGTTACAGGGGGGCTAATGAAAAACTGTTTTTT.

The gene calls are TRBV19 and TRBJ1-4, with 11 bases identical to TRBD1. The CDR3 consists of 17 residues. The trim removed 6 bases at V and 5 bases at J, leaving 11 bases unmatched. The V gene's germline CDR1 is LNHDA and CDR2 SQIVND (reference sequence). The CDR3 reads CASRPRTGGSLNEKLFF. CDR3 nucleotide sequence: TGTGCCAGTAGACCCCGGACAGGGGGCTCCCTCAATGAAAAACTGTTTTTT.

CDR3 loop: CARNEPGVHTEAFF. Written as DNA, the CDR3 is TGTGCCAGAAATGAGCCCGGGGTCCACACTGAAGCTTTCTTT. The rearrangement uses TRBV10-3 and TRBJ1-1, with D uncertain. In germline, CDR1 is ENHRY, CDR2 SYGVKD. Trimming took 10 bases from V and 3 from J, leaving 18 bases between them. There are 14 residues in the CDR3.

This clone was recorded once. The V gene is TRBV7-2, the J gene TRBJ1-3; D call uncertain. The CDR3 sequence is 14 residues long. Per the germline V gene, CDR1 is SGHTA and CDR2 is FQGNSA. Trimming took 1 base from V and 4 from J, leaving 8 bases between them. This CDR3 is CASSLVGQGNTIYF. The CDR3 nucleotides are TGTGCCAGCAGCTTAGTGGGCCAGGGAAACACCATATATTTT.

The chain is built from TRBV21-1 and TRBJ1-2; TRBD1 is taken as the D call from the table, unchecked against the DNA. TRBV21-1 constitutes a pseudogene. The length of the CDR3 is 13 residues. The CDR3 region has the DNA TGTGCCAGCAGCAGGGACAATTCGCTGTACTACACCTTC. Translating it yields CASSRDNSLYYTF.

DNA for the CDR3: TGCGCCAGCAGCTCCTCGACGGAGACCACGGCACCCCTCCACTTT. Translating it yields CASSSSTETTAPLHF. The V call is TRBV5-1, the J call TRBJ1-6; D is undetermined. Trimming stripped 3 bases from V and 11 bases from J, with 18 bases between. The CDR3 loop spans 15 amino acids. Germline assignment: CDR1 SGHRS and CDR2 YFSETQ.

J is TRBJ2-1 and V is TRBV29-1; D gene unclear. Deletions cut 4 bases from V and 2 bases from J, with 12 bases between. The CDR3 is 14 amino acids. Germline V gene data show CDR1 as SQVTM and CDR2 as ANQGSEA. The CDR3 loop is CSVVIVFPYNEQFF. CDR3 coding DNA: TGCAGCGTTGTTATTGTTTTCCCCTACAATGAGCAGTTCTTC.

The V call is TRBV7-2, the J call TRBJ1-2; 10 bases fit TRBD1. Germline V gene sequence: CDR1 SGHTA, CDR2 FQGNSA. The CDR3 consists of 14 residues. V lost 5 bases and J lost 8; bases outside the gene matches: 8. CDR3 residues: CASSLPGTGAGYTF. The CDR3 DNA follows: TGTGCCAGCAGCCTTCCCGGGACAGGGGCCGGCTACACCTTC.

CDR3 region: CAGRQYPFEKLFF. The DNA of the CDR3 is TGTGCCGGACGACAGTACCCTTTTGAAAAACTGTTTTTT. This chain joins TRBV6-1 and TRBJ1-4, with a possible D match to TRBD1 (5 bases). This CDR3 spans 13 amino acids. Trimming left V 11 bases short and J 7 bases short, with 17 bases between. Germline V gene lookup returns CDR1 MNHNS and CDR2 SASEGT.

The chain links TRBV7-9 to TRBJ1-3; D is perhaps TRBD1 (6 bases). V was trimmed by 4 bases and J by 0 bases, leaving 13 bases between them. The CDR3 sequence is 16 residues long. Germline V gene sequence: CDR1 SEHNR, CDR2 FQNEAQ (reference sequence). DNA for the CDR3: TGTGCCAGCAGCTACCCGCAGGGGACCTCTGGAAACACCATATATTTT. Translated: CASSYPQGTSGNTIYF.

V and J are TRBV5-1 and TRBJ2-7; TRBD1 aligns across 7 bases. Per germline, CDR1 SGHRS and CDR2 YFSETQ. V shed 4 bases and J 2 bases; nucleotides not matched to a gene: 12. The CDR3 has 16 residues. CDR3 DNA: TGCGCCAGCAGCCCCCGGACAGGTAGTCTTACCTACGAGCAGTACTTC. The encoded protein is CASSPRTGSLTYEQYF. Variable domain in full (rest from reference TRBV5-1 and TRBJ2-7): KAGVTQTPRYLIKTRGQQVTLSCSPISGHRSVSWYQQTPGQGLQFLFEYFSETQRNKGNFPGRFSGRQFSNSRSEMNVSTLELGDSALYLCASSPRTGSLTYEQYFGPGTRLTVT.

The DNA of the CDR3 is TGTGCCAGTAACCCGACTAGCGGGGGGGACATTCAGTACTTC. It translates to CASNPTSGGDIQYF. The chain is built from TRBV19 and TRBJ2-4; 14 bases fit TRBD2. The CDR3 runs 14 residues. J was trimmed by 8 bases and V by 7 bases; bases with no gene match: 4. CDR1 and CDR2 from the germline V gene are LNHDA and SQIVND (reference sequence).

The V gene is TRBV7-8, the J gene TRBJ1-5, with TRBD1 as a possible D gene (5 bases). CDR3 size: 16 residues. Trimming stripped 5 bases from V and 5 bases from J, with 19 bases between. The germline V gene encodes CDR1 SGHVS and CDR2 FQNEAQ. CDR3 bases: TGTGCCAGCAGCCAACCTCAGGGAAGGTTCGATCAGCCCCAGCATTTT. Residues: CASSQPQGRFDQPQHF.

The rearrangement uses TRBV19 and TRBJ2-1; perhaps TRBD2 as D (6 bases). Trimming removed 4 bases from V and 2 bases from J, with 15 bases in between. The CDR3 has 16 amino acids. The germline V gene encodes CDR1 LNHDA and CDR2 SQIVND (reference sequence). CDR3 residues: CASSTGLSGPYNEQFF. Written as DNA, the CDR3 is TGTGCCAGTAGTACAGGACTAAGCGGGCCCTACAATGAGCAGTTCTTC.

In its sample, this clone was seen many times. This sequence joins TRBV10-3 and TRBJ2-3; no firm D call. From germline, CDR1 is ENHRY and CDR2 SYGVKD. Trimming pared 0 bases from V and 11 bases from J, leaving 6 bases between. This CDR3 region has 11 residues. CDR3 amino acids: CAISESAQQYF. In DNA form, the CDR3 reads TGTGCCATCAGTGAGTCGGCCCAGCAGTATTTT.

This rearrangement joins TRBV5-4 to TRBJ1-1; no reliable D call. Germline V CDR1 and CDR2: SGHNT, YYREEE (reference sequence). V lost 1 base, J lost 0 bases, and 7 bases lay in between. This CDR3 spans 14 amino acids. The CDR3 sequence is CASSLWQLNTEAFF. The DNA for the CDR3 is TGTGCCAGCAGCTTGTGGCAGTTGAACACTGAAGCTTTCTTT. The whole variable domain, filled in from reference TRBV5-4 and TRBJ1-1, reads ETGVTQSPTHLIKTRGQQVTLRCSSQSGHNTVSWYQQALGQGPQFIFQYYREEENGRGNFPPRFSGLQFPNYSSELNVNALELDDSALYLCASSLWQLNTEAFFGQGTRLTVV.

The chain has TRBV9 and TRBJ2-7; tentative D call: TRBD1 (6 bases). CDR1 SGDLS and CDR2 YYNGEE come from the germline V gene. This CDR3 comprises 15 residues. With 2 bases removed from V and 2 bases from J, the gap between germline ends came to 14 bases. The CDR3 loop is CASSVAPDRTYEQYF. The CDR3 region has the DNA TGTGCCAGCAGCGTCGCTCCGGACAGAACCTACGAGCAGTACTTC.

V gene TRBV12-5 combines with J gene TRBJ2-7, with D unclear. Trimming removed 1 base at V and 3 bases at J, with 7 bases between. Germline CDR1 reads LGHNT; CDR2 reads FRNRAP. The CDR3 length is 13 residues. The CDR3, as DNA: TGTGCTAGTGGTTTGGGGGCCTACTACGAGCAGTACTTC. Its translation is CASGLGAYYEQYF.

The chain has TRBV30 and TRBJ1-5, with D hard to call. From germline, CDR1 is GTSNPN and CDR2 SVGIG (reference sequence). The V end was cut by 1 base, the J end by 6 bases, with 10 bases between. The CDR3 consists of 13 residues. The CDR3 DNA follows: TGTGCCTGGAGTGACACCGGGAGTCAGCCCCAGCATTTT. The encoded protein is CAWSDTGSQPQHF.

Comment on this clone: At one end the junction does not follow the germline gene, possibly because of a read error. The V and J genes are TRBV7-6 and TRBJ1-6; D is possibly TRBD1 (5 bases). The CDR3 length is 16 residues. Germline CDR1 reads SGHVS; CDR2 reads FNYEAQ. CDR3 bases: TGTGCCAGCAGCTTAGCGGAGGGGTTCTCGAATTCACCCCTCAACTTT. Its protein product is CASSLAEGFSNSPLNF.

The chain carries TRBV2 and TRBJ1-1; 9 bases fit TRBD1. The ends lost 6 bases at V and 4 bases at J; junction bases unmatched: 6. The CDR3 is made up of 14 amino acids. Looked up from germline, CDR1 is SNHLY and CDR2 is FYNNEI. The chain's CDR3 is CASREQGAPTEAFF. Written as DNA, the CDR3 is TGTGCCAGCAGGGAACAGGGGGCCCCCACTGAAGCTTTCTTT. The variable domain in full, completed from reference TRBV2 and TRBJ1-1, reads EPEVTQTPSHQVTQMGQEVILRCVPISNHLYFYWYRQILGQKVEFLVSFYNNEISEKSEIFDDQFSVERPDGSNFTLKIRSTKLEDSAMYFCASREQGAPTEAFFGQGTRLTVV.

This clone was observed a handful of times. The chain is built from TRBV19 and TRBJ1-1; no clear D gene. Germline V lookup: CDR1 LNHDA, CDR2 SQIVND (reference sequence). The ends were cut back, 6 bases at V and 8 bases at J, with 16 bases in the middle. This CDR3 region has 13 residues. The CDR3 sequence is CASRFRGEGEAFF. The DNA for the CDR3 is TGTGCCAGTAGATTCCGGGGAGAGGGAGAAGCTTTCTTT.

This clone showed up just once. This likely stems from a read error, as it lies one base from a far larger clone. The chain uses TRBV6-1 and TRBJ1-2, with D unclear. Germline CDR1 is MNHNS and CDR2 is SASEGT. CDR3 length: 15 residues. The DNA of the CDR3 is TGTGCCAGCAGTGAAGGAGTCGAGGGTGTCCATGGCTACCCCTTC. This sequence encodes CASSEGVEGVHGYPF.

The rearrangement joins TRBV6-1 to TRBJ2-3; possibly TRBD1 for D (5 bases). The V end was cut by 2 bases, the J end by 6 bases, with 18 bases between. The CDR3 extends over 16 amino acids. Germline CDR1 and CDR2: MNHNS and SASEGT. CDR3 coding DNA: TGTGCCAGCAGTGAAAGGGGAAACTACCCCACTGATACGCAGTATTTT. This sequence encodes CASSERGNYPTDTQYF.